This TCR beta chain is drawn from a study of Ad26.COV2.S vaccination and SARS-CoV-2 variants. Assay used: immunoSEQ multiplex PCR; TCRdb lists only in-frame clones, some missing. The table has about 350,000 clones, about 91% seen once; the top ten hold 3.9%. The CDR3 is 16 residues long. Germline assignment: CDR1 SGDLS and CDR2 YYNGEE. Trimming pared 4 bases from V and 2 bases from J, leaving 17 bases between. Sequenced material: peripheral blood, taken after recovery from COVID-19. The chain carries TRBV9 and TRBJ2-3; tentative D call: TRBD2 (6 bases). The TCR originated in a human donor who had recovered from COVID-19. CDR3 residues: CASSSAGHGYTDTQYF. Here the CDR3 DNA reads TGTGCCAGCAGCTCAGCGGGCCACGGGTACACAGATACGCAGTATTTT.